This TCR beta chain was observed in a study of cytomegalovirus exposure and HLA in healthy donors. Vbeta (60) and Jbeta (13) primers were used in the PCR. This table comes from immunoSEQ multiplex PCR, and its TCRdb copy is limited to in-frame clones, with some not included. The profile shows 150,000 to 200,000 clones, about 83% of them singletons. Germline loops: CDR1 ENHRY, CDR2 SYGVKD. Germline trimming cut 3 bases from V and 2 bases from J; bases unmatched to any gene: 5. The CDR3 is 17 residues long. This receptor was taken from a man aged 40-50 years in good health and CMV-seropositive. Sequenced sample: PBMCs. The chain combines TRBV10-3 with TRBJ1-3; 12 nucleotides agree with TRBD1. Here the CDR3 reads CAISDPGQGATGNTIYF. CDR3 DNA: TGTGCCATCAGTGACCCGGGACAGGGGGCAACTGGAAACACCATATATTTT.